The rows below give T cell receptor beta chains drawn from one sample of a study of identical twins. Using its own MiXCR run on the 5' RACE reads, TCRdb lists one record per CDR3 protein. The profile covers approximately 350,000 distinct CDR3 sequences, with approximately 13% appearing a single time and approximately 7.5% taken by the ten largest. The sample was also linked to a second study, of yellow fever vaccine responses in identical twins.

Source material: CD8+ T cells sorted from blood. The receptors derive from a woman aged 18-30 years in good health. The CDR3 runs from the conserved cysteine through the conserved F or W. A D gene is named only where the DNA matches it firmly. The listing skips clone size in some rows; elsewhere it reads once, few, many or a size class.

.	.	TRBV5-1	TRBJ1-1	TGCGCCAGCAGCCGGGGGGTAGAGACTGAAGCTTTCTTT	CASSRGVETEAFF
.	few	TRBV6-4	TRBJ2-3	TGTGCCAGCAGTGACCAGGACCACACAGATACGCAGTATTTT	CASSDQDHTDTQYF
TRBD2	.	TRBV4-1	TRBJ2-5	TGCGCCAGCAGCCAAGAGTCGGGGGGGTTGTTGGAGACCCAGTACTTC	CASSQESGGLLETQYF
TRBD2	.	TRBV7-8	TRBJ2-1	TGTGCCAGCAGCTTAGAGGCTAGCGGGGGGGCTATCTACAATGAGCAGTTCTTC	CASSLEASGGAIYNEQFF
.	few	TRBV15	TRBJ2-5	TGTGCCACCAGCAGAGATAGGGGAGACCAAGAGACCCAGTACTTC	CATSRDRGDQETQYF
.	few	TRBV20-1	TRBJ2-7	TGCAGTGCTAGCGATAGCGTGGGAACCTCCTACGAGCAGTACTTC	CSASDSVGTSYEQYF
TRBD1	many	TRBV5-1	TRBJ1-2	TGCGCCAGCAGCCTGGGACAGGGGGCGAACTATGGCTACACCTTC	CASSLGQGANYGYTF
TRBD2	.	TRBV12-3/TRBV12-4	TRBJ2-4	TGTGCCAGCAGTCCTTCGGGAGGGGCCAAAAACATTCAGTACTTC	CASSPSGGAKNIQYF
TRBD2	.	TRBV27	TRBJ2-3	TGTGCAGCGGGAGAAGGCACAGATACGCAGTATTTT	CAAGEGTDTQYF
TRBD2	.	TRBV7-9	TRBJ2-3	TGTGCCAGCAGCTTCACTAGCGCCACAGATACGCAGTATTTT	CASSFTSATDTQYF
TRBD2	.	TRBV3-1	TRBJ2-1	TGTGCCTCCAGCCAAGAGGGTTATAGCGGGAAAAGGTACAATGAGCAGTTCTTC	CASSQEGYSGKRYNEQFF
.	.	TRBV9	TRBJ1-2	TGTGCCAGCAGCGTAGAGGACGGATATGGCTACACCTTC	CASSVEDGYGYTF
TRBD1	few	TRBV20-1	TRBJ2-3	TGCAGTGCCGATCCGGGACAGATCACAGATACGCAGTATTTT	CSADPGQITDTQYF
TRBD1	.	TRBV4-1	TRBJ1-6	TGCGCCAGCAGCCAGGGACAGGGGGCTTTTACCTATAATTCACCCCTCCACTTT	CASSQGQGAFTYNSPLHF
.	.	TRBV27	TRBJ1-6	TGTGCCAGCGCGGGAAATGATAATTCACCCCTCCACTTT	CASAGNDNSPLHF
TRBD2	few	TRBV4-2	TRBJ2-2	TGTGCCAGCAGCCAAAGCTTGGGACTAGCGGCTTACGCCGGGGAGCTGTTTTTT	CASSQSLGLAAYAGELFF
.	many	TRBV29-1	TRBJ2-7	TGCAGCGTTGTGGTAGGGTACGAGCAGTACTTC	CSVVVGYEQYF
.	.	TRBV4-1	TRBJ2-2	TGCGCCAGCAGCCAACGCGACAGGTCTGGAGACACCGGGGAGCTGTTTTTT	CASSQRDRSGDTGELFF
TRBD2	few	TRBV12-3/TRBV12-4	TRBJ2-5	TGTGCCAGCACCGAGGGAGGGAGGAAGGGGGAGACCCAGTACTTC	CASTEGGRKGETQYF
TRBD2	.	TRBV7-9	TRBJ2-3	TGTGCCAGCAGCTTAACAACTAGCGGGGGCACAGATACGCAGTATTTT	CASSLTTSGGTDTQYF
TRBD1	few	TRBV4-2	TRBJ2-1	TGTGCCAGCAGCCAAGTGGAACAGGGGTATGAGCAGTTCTTC	CASSQVEQGYEQFF
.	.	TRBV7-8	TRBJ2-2	TGTGCCAGCAGCCTCCCCGGGAGGGGGCCCACCGGGGAGCTGTTTTTT	CASSLPGRGPTGELFF
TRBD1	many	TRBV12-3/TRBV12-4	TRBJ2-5	TGTGCCAGCAGTTTTTTGACAGGGGCAGAGACCCAGTACTTC	CASSFLTGAETQYF
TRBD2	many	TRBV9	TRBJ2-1	TGTGCCAGCAGCGTATCTAGCGGAAACAATGAGCAGTTCTTC	CASSVSSGNNEQFF
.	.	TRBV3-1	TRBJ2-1	TGTGCCAGCAGCCAAGATCCGCCCGCCCGGGACGTCTTC	CASSQDPPARDVF
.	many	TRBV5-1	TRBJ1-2	TGCGCCAGCAGCCTAGCGGGACACCTCCATCCTCCCTATGGCTACACCTTC	CASSLAGHLHPPYGYTF
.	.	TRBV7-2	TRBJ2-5	TGTGCCAGCAGCTTAGGAACTCTAGGGCAAGAGACCCAGTACTTC	CASSLGTLGQETQYF
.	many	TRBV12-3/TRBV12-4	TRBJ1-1	TGTGCCAGCAGTGGAAATTTCAGGGGCCAGGCTGAAGCTTTCTTT	CASSGNFRGQAEAFF
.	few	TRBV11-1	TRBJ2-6	TGTGCCAGCAGCGATACAGGGTTATCACCCGCTGGGGCCAACGTCCTGACTTTC	CASSDTGLSPAGANVLTF
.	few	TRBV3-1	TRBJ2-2	TGTGCCAGCAGCTCCCAAGGGAGGGAGCTGTTTTTT	CASSSQGRELFF
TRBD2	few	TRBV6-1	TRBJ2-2	TGTGCCAGCAGTGATGGGGGGGACACCGGGGAGCTGTTTTTT	CASSDGGDTGELFF
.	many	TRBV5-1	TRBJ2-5	TGCGCCAGCAGCTTGGAGGGACGGTACCAAGAGACCCAGTACTTC	CASSLEGRYQETQYF
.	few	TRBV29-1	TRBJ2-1	TGCAGCGTTGAGGCCTCCGCGGGTACCTCCTACAATGAGCAGTTCTTC	CSVEASAGTSYNEQFF
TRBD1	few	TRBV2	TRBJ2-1	TGTGCCAGCAGTGAAACGGGACAGGGGAACGGCATGGATGAGCAGTTCTTC	CASSETGQGNGMDEQFF
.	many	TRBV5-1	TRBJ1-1	TGCGCCAGCAGCTTGGACACTATGAACACTGAAGCTTTCTTT	CASSLDTMNTEAFF
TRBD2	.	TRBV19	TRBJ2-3	TGTGCCAGTAGTATGGGGTTAGCGGGAGTTATAGATACGCAGTATTTT	CASSMGLAGVIDTQYF
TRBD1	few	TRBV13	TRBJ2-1	TGTGCCAGCAGCGAAACGGACAGGGAAGGAGATGAGCAGTTCTTC	CASSETDREGDEQFF